The present entry profiles one TCR beta chain with its context. Its target antigen remains unknown. Within one base of it there is no much larger clone, and no base qualities were kept. Patients with a history of autoimmune disease or receiving systemic immunosuppression were excluded from the trial. Peripheral blood for TCR sequencing was collected from all dose cohorts at baseline, on cycle 4 day 1, and on cycle 7 day 1. The samples were drawn from a first-in-human, open-label, multicenter phase I dose-escalation trial of ivuxolimab. Adults with locally advanced or metastatic melanoma, renal cell, hepatocellular, or head and neck squamous cell carcinoma were enrolled in the trial. Before TCR sequencing, CD4+ T cells and CD8+ T cells were sorted from peripheral blood as separate populations. For sequencing of the TCRbeta CDR3 region, genomic DNA was extracted from the sorted cells. The immunoSEQ Assay was used for sequencing of TCRbeta CDR3 regions. Not all clones reach the TCRdb copy of this immuneACCESS table, which keeps in-frame sequences only. Checked studies attribute under half of the gap to unresolved V genes and leave the rest unexplained. Recorded for this sample are some 18,000 clones; about 90% of them occurred a single time. The ten largest clones add up to around half of the sample.

The data stem from a study of OX40 agonist ivuxolimab in advanced cancers. In terms of the full investigation: Ivuxolimab was an agonistic, fully human IgG2 monoclonal antibody directed against OX40 (CD134), a costimulatory receptor. Of the roughly 52 patients in dose escalation, about 19 had hepatocellular carcinoma, around 15 had melanoma, 9 had renal cell carcinoma and 9 had head and neck cancer. Intravenous ivuxolimab was administered to patients every 2 weeks at six dose levels: 0.01, 0.1, 0.3, 1.5, 3 and 10 mg/kg. Partial responses occurred in three dose-escalation patients: two with cutaneous melanoma and one with hepatocellular carcinoma. The point of sequencing TCRbeta in the periphery was to test whether ivuxolimab changed TCR sequence diversity and drove clonal T-cell expansion. Prior anti-PD-1, anti-PD-L1 or anti-CTLA-4 therapy was permitted, and roughly two fifths of dose-escalation patients had received checkpoint inhibitors. The dose-escalation cohort was about 87% male with a mean age of roughly 60 years, ranging from about 23 to 85. The paper covers the monotherapy dose-escalation part of the phase I ivuxolimab trial, which included N of about 51 patients. General findings and caveats noted by the study authors: Low levels of normalized T-cell clonal expansion were also seen in some patients who did not respond. Antigen specificity was not determined for the clonally expanded peripheral T cells. After ivuxolimab, more expanded clones were found on average in CD8+ T cells than in CD4+ T cells. At doses from 0.1 to 3.0 mg/kg, clonal expansion was seen in both CD4+ and CD8+ blood T cells between baseline and week 6. Partial responders in the 0.1-3.0 mg/kg groups had among the lowest normalized peripheral clonal expansion, especially among CD8+ T cells.

The germline V gene encodes CDR1 GTSNPN and CDR2 SVGIG (reference sequence). Its CDR3 holds 16 amino acids, cysteine through phenylalanine. Only the CDR3 region is kept as DNA, spanning 48 bases read in frame from base 1. V was cut back by 1 base and J by 8 bases, leaving a gap of 21 bases between them. This material consisted of CD4+ or CD8+ T cells sorted from blood, taken in a trial of the OX40 agonist ivuxolimab. This chain joins TRBV30 to TRBJ2-1, with the D gene uncertain. This sequence was found in an adult with an advanced solid tumor such as melanoma, head and neck, liver or kidney cancer. The CDR3 has the sequence CAWSDLTSQSVYEQFF. The sequenced DNA is TGTGCCTGGAGTGACCTGACTTCGCAAAGTGTCTATGAGCAGTTCTTC.